This is a list of T cell receptor beta chains from one sample in a study of patients and donors after allogeneic stem cell transplantation. TCRdb called the RT-PCR reads again in MiXCR, with one record for every CDR3 protein. The table lists tens of thousands of distinct CDR3 sequences, approximately 49% of them singletons. The specimen sequenced was blood, either unsorted or a sorted T cell fraction (not recorded which). Receptor source: a human donor who was either an allogeneic HSCT recipient or a stem cell or donor lymphocyte infusion donor (not recorded which). It is not recorded whose cells these are; they may come from a transplant donor. Each CDR3 is given with its conserved first and last residue. A D gene is named only where the DNA matches it firmly. Size tells how often a clone was seen (once, few, many) or the class of an expanded clone, and some rows leave it out.

D	size	V	J	DNA	CDR3
NA	NA	TRBV28	TRBJ1-2	TGTGCCAGCACCGAGGGGCAGAACTATGGCTACACCTTC	CASTEGQNYGYTF
NA	NA	TRBV12-3/TRBV12-4	TRBJ1-2	TGTGCCAGCAGTTACGGGGGCGCAACCTATGGCTACACCTTC	CASSYGGATYGYTF
TRBD1	few	TRBV7-9	TRBJ1-1	TGTGCCAGCAGCATCGGACAGGGCGGTACTGAAGCTTTCTTT	CASSIGQGGTEAFF
TRBD1	NA	TRBV6-5	TRBJ1-2	TGTGCCAGCAGTTACTCGGTGCAGGGGGCGTATGGCTACACCTTC	CASSYSVQGAYGYTF
NA	NA	TRBV4-3	TRBJ1-1	TGCGCCAGCAGCCAGTCCAACCTTCAGGCGGACACTGAAGCTTTCTTT	CASSQSNLQADTEAFF
NA	NA	TRBV7-9	TRBJ1-5	TGTGCCAGCAGCCCAGAAGGGGGTCAGCCCCAGCATTTT	CASSPEGGQPQHF
TRBD1	NA	TRBV7-7	TRBJ2-1	TGTGCTAGCAGCTTAGCAGGGGGCTATGAGCAGTTCTTC	CASSLAGGYEQFF
NA	NA	TRBV10-3	TRBJ1-3	TGTGCCATCAGGGCCGGGACGCTCTCTGGAAACACCATATATTTT	CAIRAGTLSGNTIYF
NA	NA	TRBV15	TRBJ1-5	TGTGCCACCAGCATGAACGGGGATAATCAGCCCCAGCATTTT	CATSMNGDNQPQHF
TRBD1	NA	TRBV6-5	TRBJ1-1	TGTGCCAGCAGTTACCTGACAGGGGGCTCTGAAGCTTTCTTT	CASSYLTGGSEAFF
NA	NA	TRBV20-1	TRBJ2-7	TGCAGTGCACAAAATGGAGACAGAACCTACGAGCAGTACTTC	CSAQNGDRTYEQYF
NA	NA	TRBV20-1	TRBJ1-6	TGCAGTGCTAGAGATCAAGGGACGGGCTATAATTCACCCCTCCACTTT	CSARDQGTGYNSPLHF
NA	NA	TRBV4-3	TRBJ1-6	TGCGCCAGCAGCCAAGAGTCCACTCTTGCCCCCCTCCACTTT	CASSQESTLAPLHF
NA	NA	TRBV4-1	TRBJ1-5	TGCGCCAGCAGCCTCTCAACAGGGAACGAGGCCCAGCATTTT	CASSLSTGNEAQHF
TRBD1	NA	TRBV29-1	TRBJ2-5	TGCAGCGTCCTGCCCGGGACAGTGCAGCAAGAGACCCAGTACTTC	CSVLPGTVQQETQYF
TRBD2	NA	TRBV5-1	TRBJ2-1	TGCGCCAGCAGCTCCGCTACGGCGGGAGGGTACAATGAGCAGTTCTTC	CASSSATAGGYNEQFF
NA	NA	TRBV21-1	TRBJ1-4	TGTGCCAGCAACCTTGTCGGGAAGCAATTT	CASNLVGKQF
TRBD1	once	TRBV20-1	TRBJ1-1	TGCAGTGCCTACCCTAATGGCGGCAGGGGGAGGATGAACACTGAAGCTTTCTTT	CSAYPNGGRGRMNTEAFF
TRBD1	few	TRBV29-1	TRBJ1-1	TGCAGCGTTGTGGAGGGACAGAAGAACACTGAAGCTTTCTTT	CSVVEGQKNTEAFF
TRBD1	NA	TRBV7-9	TRBJ1-1	TGTGCCAGCAGCGGGTACAGGGGAGAGAAAACTGAAGCTTTCTTT	CASSGYRGEKTEAFF
NA	NA	TRBV29-1	TRBJ2-7	TGCAGCGTGACAATCAAGCGGGACACCTACGAGCAGTACTTC	CSVTIKRDTYEQYF
NA	NA	TRBV20-1	TRBJ1-2	TGCAGTGCCGGGACGGGGGCTTTTTACTATGGCTACACCTTC	CSAGTGAFYYGYTF
TRBD1	few	TRBV6-2/TRBV6-3	TRBJ1-1	TGTGCCAGCAAGGACAGGGGTGAAGCTTTCTTT	CASKDRGEAFF
NA	many	TRBV6-5	TRBJ1-2	TGTGCCAGCAGTTACTTCGGGGATGGCTACACCTTC	CASSYFGDGYTF
TRBD1	NA	TRBV5-1	TRBJ1-2	TGCGCCAGCAGCCCTGGGACAGGGGAAAACTATGCCTACACCTTC	CASSPGTGENYAYTF
NA	NA	TRBV20-1	TRBJ1-2	TGCAGTGCTACAGGGATGAACTATGGCTACACCTTC	CSATGMNYGYTF
NA	once	TRBV6-6	TRBJ1-5	TGTGCCAGCAGTTACTCAGGGGGGACGAGGCAGCCCCAGCATTTT	CASSYSGGTRQPQHF
NA	NA	TRBV7-2	TRBJ1-2	TGTGCCAGCAGCTTAGGTTACGGGGTAGCCCATGGCTACACCTTC	CASSLGYGVAHGYTF
TRBD1	few	TRBV28	TRBJ1-4	TGTGCCAGCGGAATGGCTGGACAGGGGGCATTCAATGAAAAACTGTTTTTT	CASGMAGQGAFNEKLFF
TRBD1	NA	TRBV11-3	TRBJ1-1	TGTGCCAGCAGCTTAGATCGGGTTCGACAGGGGGACACTGAAGCTTTCTTT	CASSLDRVRQGDTEAFF
NA	NA	TRBV4-3	TRBJ2-1	TGCGCCAGCAGCCAAGAATCCGGGTTCAGCGGGAATGAGCAGTTCTTC	CASSQESGFSGNEQFF
NA	few	TRBV7-3	TRBJ1-6	TGTGCCAGCAGCTTAACGGGGGGGTCCTCCCGATATAATTCACCCCTCCACTTT	CASSLTGGSSRYNSPLHF
NA	NA	TRBV6-5	TRBJ1-1	TGTGCCAGCGGGTGGAGAGGGCAGGGCACTGAAGCTTTCTTT	CASGWRGQGTEAFF
TRBD1	NA	TRBV12-3/TRBV12-4	TRBJ1-2	TGTGCCAGCATCTCAGAGGGACAGGGCTATGGCTACACCTTC	CASISEGQGYGYTF
NA	NA	TRBV6-4	TRBJ1-2	TGTGCCAGCTCCAAGACGGGGTTAATGGCGGATGGCTACACCTTC	CASSKTGLMADGYTF
TRBD2	NA	TRBV6-2/TRBV6-3	TRBJ2-7	TGTGCCAGCAGTGGGGGACTAGGCCCCTACGAGCAGTACTTC	CASSGGLGPYEQYF
NA	NA	TRBV28	TRBJ1-4	TGTGCCAGCAGACTACGCCGGCTCACAACTAATGAAAAACTGTTTTTT	CASRLRRLTTNEKLFF
TRBD1	NA	TRBV28	TRBJ1-5	TGTGCCAGCAGATGGACAGGGTTTAGTCAGCCCCAGCATTTT	CASRWTGFSQPQHF
NA	NA	TRBV7-2	TRBJ1-1	TGTGCCAGCAGCCGCTCCCAGGGGACGAACACTGAAGCTTTCTTT	CASSRSQGTNTEAFF
NA	few	TRBV10-3	TRBJ1-4	TGTGCCATCAGTGAAATCGGCCAGTCTAATGAAAAACTGTTTTTT	CAISEIGQSNEKLFF
NA	NA	TRBV12-3/TRBV12-4	TRBJ2-7	TGTGCCAGCAGTTTAGCGGCGGGCGAGCAGTACTTC	CASSLAAGEQYF
NA	few	TRBV6-2/TRBV6-3	TRBJ1-1	TGTGCCAGCAGTTACTCGATCCGTGACAGGTCTATGAACACTGAAGCTTTCTTT	CASSYSIRDRSMNTEAFF
NA	NA	TRBV10-3	TRBJ1-1	TGTGCCATCAGTGAGTCTCAGCAGGGGGCTTTCTTT	CAISESQQGAFF
TRBD1	NA	TRBV27	TRBJ2-1	TGTGCCAGCAGTCCACATATGGACAGGGGCCAATCCTACAATGAGCAGTTCTTC	CASSPHMDRGQSYNEQFF
TRBD1	NA	TRBV28	TRBJ2-4	TGTGCCAGCAGTTTGGGACAGGGGGTCATTCAGTACTTC	CASSLGQGVIQYF
NA	NA	TRBV28	TRBJ1-1	TGTGCCAGCAGTTTTTCTGGGGTGGGTCGTACTGAAGCTTTCTTT	CASSFSGVGRTEAFF
NA	NA	TRBV12-3/TRBV12-4	TRBJ1-1	TGTGCCAGCAGTCGACGTCCTAATTGGAACACTGAAGCTTTCTTT	CASSRRPNWNTEAFF
NA	few	TRBV20-1	TRBJ1-5	TGCAGTGCCGTCAGGGGCGCGGGTCAGCCCCAGCATTTT	CSAVRGAGQPQHF
NA	NA	TRBV20-1	TRBJ1-5	TGCAGTGCTACTCTAGGGATTCCGGGCAATCAGCCCCAGCATTTT	CSATLGIPGNQPQHF
NA	NA	TRBV4-1	TRBJ1-1	TGCGCCAGCAGCCAAGGACCAGTGGGGGCGGTGAACACTGAAGCTTTCTTT	CASSQGPVGAVNTEAFF
TRBD2	NA	TRBV6-5	TRBJ2-7	TGTGCCAGCAGTTACTCGAAAAGCGGGAGCGGCTACGAGCAGTACTTC	CASSYSKSGSGYEQYF
TRBD1	NA	TRBV25-1	TRBJ2-5	TGTGCCAGCAGTGCGCCAAGACAGGGGGCCCAAGAGACCCAGTACTTC	CASSAPRQGAQETQYF
TRBD1	few	TRBV5-1	TRBJ1-5	TGCGCCAGCAGCTTGGGGGACAGGGAACAGCCCCAGCATTTT	CASSLGDREQPQHF
NA	NA	TRBV7-8	TRBJ2-1	TGTGCCAGCAGCCGTGGTAGCTCCTACAATGAGCAGTTCTTC	CASSRGSSYNEQFF
NA	NA	TRBV28	TRBJ1-2	TGTGCCAGCAGTTTATTCGGGACGTCCTTCGGCTATGGCTACACCTTC	CASSLFGTSFGYGYTF
NA	NA	TRBV15	TRBJ1-2	TGTGCCACCAGCAGAGATTCCGGACAGTCACATGGCTATGGCTACACCTTC	CATSRDSGQSHGYGYTF
TRBD1	NA	TRBV19	TRBJ2-2	TGTGCCAGTAGTCCGTGGACAGGGAACGCCGGGGAGCTGTTTTTT	CASSPWTGNAGELFF
NA	NA	TRBV15	TRBJ1-1	TGTGCCACCAGCAGAGGAACACAATTGACCGGTGAAGCTTTCTTT	CATSRGTQLTGEAFF
NA	many	TRBV12-3/TRBV12-4	TRBJ1-2	TGTGCCAGCAGTTCAGGCTATGGCTACACCTTC	CASSSGYGYTF
TRBD1	NA	TRBV3-1	TRBJ1-1	TGTGCCAGCAGCCATACAGGGGCTGAAGCTTTCTTT	CASSHTGAEAFF